This T cell receptor (beta chain) emerged from a study of TIL therapy for anti-PD-1-resistant metastatic lung cancer. The libraries were made with immunoSEQ v3. Assay: immunoSEQ multiplex PCR; the TCRdb copy retains only in-frame clones and omits some. The table lists 8,000 to 9,500 clones, 65% to 80% of them singletons. The length of the CDR3 is 11 residues. The ends were cut back, 9 bases at V and 5 bases at J, with 11 bases in the middle. Germline V lookup: CDR1 LGHNT, CDR2 FRNRAP. Time point here: pre-treatment sample, taken before nivolumab and TIL therapy. Pleural nodules or supraclavicular lymph nodes made up most of the excised metastases sampled.

The genes are TRBV12-5 and TRBJ2-7; D gene ambiguous. The sequence derives from a person between 25 and 80 years old with non-small cell lung cancer. The starting material was tumor tissue, obtained at baseline. The CDR3 region has the DNA TGTGCTAGCCTGTTTCTGGACGAGCAGTACTTC. Translating gives CASLFLDEQYF.